These 16 T cell receptor beta chains share one sample of origin, sequenced in a study of CD8+ T cells in alopecia areata. Stated treatment: oral pan-JAK inhibitor, 5-10 mg twice daily. RNA extraction and reverse transcription yielded cDNA as sequencing template. Repertoires were generated with immunoSEQ multiplex PCR, while TCRdb's copy carries only in-frame clones and drops some. Among under 200,000 clones, around 60% were seen once, and the ten largest hold about 14%. The input for sequencing was CD4+ T cells sorted from blood, taken at week 24, from a patient treated with tofacitinib. The receptors were gathered from a human donor with alopecia areata.

This clone was detected only a few times. The V call is TRBV11-2, the J call TRBJ1-1, with no clear D. CDR3 length: 13 amino acids. Germline V gene lookup returns CDR1 SGHAT and CDR2 FQNNGV. V was shortened by 5 bases and J by 1 base, with 8 bases between the two germline ends. CDR3 nucleotides: TGTGCCAGCAGCAGGCGGAGGAACACTGAAGCTTTCTTT. Amino acids: CASSRRRNTEAFF.

This rearrangement joins TRBV25-1 to TRBJ1-1; tentative D call: TRBD1 (6 bases). Germline V gene data show CDR1 as MGHDK and CDR2 as SYGVNS. The CDR3 length is 13 residues. Trimming stripped 7 bases from V and 5 bases from J, with 14 bases between. The CDR3 region is CASIGHQGTEAFF. Written as DNA, the CDR3 is TGTGCCAGCATAGGACACCAGGGGACTGAAGCTTTCTTT.

In this sample, this clone turned up a few times. The J gene is TRBJ1-5, the V gene TRBV2, with D perhaps TRBD1 (6 bases). The CDR3 length is 13 residues. Per the germline V gene, CDR1 is SNHLY and CDR2 is FYNNEI. Trimming left V 6 bases short and J 4 bases short, with 10 bases between. CDR3 protein: CASRVQGNQPQHF. The CDR3 DNA reads TGTGCCAGCAGAGTACAGGGAAATCAGCCCCAGCATTTT. The complete variable domain, with remaining parts taken from reference TRBV2 and TRBJ1-5, reads EPEVTQTPSHQVTQMGQEVILRCVPISNHLYFYWYRQILGQKVEFLVSFYNNEISEKSEIFDDQFSVERPDGSNFTLKIRSTKLEDSAMYFCASRVQGNQPQHFGDGTRLSIL.

This clone was detected only a few times. This chain connects TRBV27 to TRBJ2-2; TRBD2 aligns across 15 bases. Looked up from germline, CDR1 is MNHEY and CDR2 is SMNVEV (reference sequence). J gave up 8 bases and V 8 bases, and 6 bases lay outside the gene matches. This CDR3 region has 15 residues. The CDR3 sequence: CASGRTSGGVGELFF. The CDR3 DNA follows: TGTGCCAGCGGAAGGACTAGCGGGGGGGTTGGGGAGCTGTTTTTT.

The table lists this clone with a few counts. This sequence joins TRBV11-3 and TRBJ1-5; no definite D call. Germline CDR1 is SGHNT and CDR2 is YENEEA. The CDR3 is 13 residues long. V lost 5 bases, J lost 4 bases, and 9 bases lay in between. The CDR3 DNA sequence: TGTGCCAGCAGCCCCGCCGGGAATCAGCCCCAGCATTTT. This encodes CASSPAGNQPQHF.

The chain uses TRBV19 and TRBJ2-7; D is uncertain. The CDR3 spans 13 residues. The germline CDR1 and CDR2 sequences are LNHDA and SQIVND (reference sequence). V lost 3 bases and J lost 4, with 10 bases in between. The CDR3 loop reads CASSIAYRYEQYF. The CDR3 DNA is TGTGCCAGTAGTATTGCGTATAGGTACGAGCAGTACTTC.

The rearrangement uses TRBV9 and TRBJ2-6, with D tentatively TRBD1 (6 bases). The length of the CDR3 is 16 residues. Deletions cut 3 bases from V and 4 bases from J, with 14 bases between. Germline V gene data show CDR1 as SGDLS and CDR2 as YYNGEE. The CDR3 nucleotides are TGTGCCAGCAGCGGATTGGGGGCCACCGGGGCCAACGTCCTGACTTTC. Its protein product is CASSGLGATGANVLTF.

The J gene is TRBJ1-1, the V gene TRBV23-1; tentatively, D is TRBD1 (5 bases). TRBV23-1 qualifies as an ORF whose function is uncertain. The CDR3 extends over 13 amino acids. The V end was cut by 2 bases, the J end by 4 bases, with 8 bases between. The CDR3 nucleotides read TGCGCCAGCAGTCAAGGGGGGGTCACTGAAGCTTTCTTT. Its translation: CASSQGGVTEAFF.

The chain employs TRBV29-1 and TRBJ1-2, with unresolved D. Trimming left V 6 bases short and J 5 bases short, with 10 bases between. The CDR3 runs 11 residues. Germline CDR1 reads SQVTM; CDR2 reads ANQGSEA. The chain's CDR3 is CSVDGGYGYTF. In nucleotides, the CDR3 is TGCAGCGTCGACGGCGGATATGGCTACACCTTC. The full variable domain, with the rest looked up from reference TRBV29-1 and TRBJ1-2, is SAVISQKPSRDICQRGTSLTIQCQVDSQVTMMFWYRQQPGQSLTLIATANQGSEATYESGFVIDKFPISRPNLTFSTLTVSNMSPEDSSIYLCSVDGGYGYTFGSGTRLTVV.

This clone has only a few counts. The chain combines TRBV7-9 with TRBJ2-6; D may be TRBD1 (6 bases). The germline V gene encodes CDR1 SEHNR and CDR2 FQNEAQ (reference sequence). Between the trimmed V and J ends, which lost 6 bases and 5 bases, there was a span of 14 bases. The CDR3 has 15 residues. The CDR3 sequence: CASSPLTGWANVLTF. In nucleotides, the CDR3 is TGTGCCAGCAGTCCGCTGACAGGCTGGGCCAACGTCCTGACTTTC.

The chain employs TRBV30 and TRBJ1-1, with 10 bases identical to TRBD1. The length of the CDR3 is 14 residues. The junction had 5 bases not matched to a gene; V was cut back by 4 bases and J by 3 bases. The germline gives CDR1 GTSNPN, CDR2 SVGIG (reference sequence). CDR3 sequence reads: CAWTRQGAHTEAFF. The CDR3 coding sequence is TGTGCCTGGACCCGACAGGGGGCACACACTGAAGCTTTCTTT.

This clone was counted only a few times. The chain couples TRBV29-1 to TRBJ1-2, with D perhaps matching TRBD1 (5 bases). Germline CDR1 SQVTM, CDR2 ANQGSEA. Trimming removed 4 bases at V and 6 bases at J, with 21 bases between. The CDR3 loop spans 15 amino acids. For the CDR3, the DNA is TGCAGCGTTGGACCCGGGACCTTAACATCCGATGGCTACACCTTC. This gives the protein CSVGPGTLTSDGYTF.

V is TRBV5-1 and J is TRBJ2-1; 8 bases line up with TRBD2. This CDR3 comprises 15 residues. CDR1 is SGHRS and CDR2 is YFSETQ in the germline V gene. After removal of 1 base from V and 1 base from J, the junction contained 1 base not matched to a gene. In DNA form, the CDR3 reads TGCGCCAGCAGCTTGCCTAGCGGGTCCTACAATGAGCAGTTCTTC. It is translated as CASSLPSGSYNEQFF.

The chain has TRBV29-1 and TRBJ2-4, with no clear D. The germline V gene encodes CDR1 SQVTM and CDR2 ANQGSEA. The CDR3 length is 13 residues. V dropped 6 bases and J dropped 0 bases, with 9 bases sitting between them. The CDR3: CSVKGLAKNIQYF. The DNA for the CDR3 is TGCAGCGTCAAAGGGCTAGCCAAAAACATTCAGTACTTC.

This clone appeared once. CDR3 amino acids: CAWSRAARLITDTQYF. CDR3 coding DNA: TGTGCCTGGAGTCGGGCAGCGCGTCTTATAACAGATACGCAGTATTTT. This chain joins TRBV30 and TRBJ2-3; D is unresolved. The CDR3 loop spans 16 amino acids. Trimming removed 2 bases from V and 3 bases from J, with 18 bases in between. Germline-derived CDR1 and CDR2 are GTSNPN and SVGIG (reference sequence).

The CDR3 bases are TGCAGCGTTGTAGGGGGTTCCTACAATGAGCAGTTCTTC. Translated, it gives CSVVGGSYNEQFF. This chain joins TRBV29-1 and TRBJ2-1; TRBD1 is a possible D gene (6 bases). The CDR3 totals 13 residues. Trimming pared 4 bases from V and 1 base from J, leaving 8 bases between. Per the germline V gene, CDR1 is SQVTM and CDR2 is ANQGSEA.